Detailed here is one T cell receptor (beta chain). The CDR3 is 13 residues long. Germline V gene sequence: CDR1 LGHDT, CDR2 YNNKEL (reference sequence). Trimming took 4 bases from V and 8 from J, leaving 14 bases between them. Authors' analysis steps: Estimation of nucleated cell counts was performed using reference gene primer amplification. Here immunoSEQ multiplex PCR was the method, and the copy in TCRdb shows in-frame clones only, minus some. The DNA gave D and trimming, while V, J and clone size come from that table. The repertoire holds around 700,000 clones, with more than 80% as singletons. The data belong to a study of blood T cell repertoires in COVID-19. At the level of the study: COVID-19 samples collected from the United States, Italy and Spain covered acute and convalescent phases. The analysed material was cDNA or gDNA that came from T cells, B-cell-depleted T cells, or PBMCs.

What was sequenced was peripheral blood. This chain connects TRBV3-1 (or the pseudogene TRBV3-2) to TRBJ1-2; D ambiguous. The TCR sequence derives from a woman under 30 with acute or convalescent COVID-19. This CDR3 reads CASSPSAGRGYTF. The CDR3 nucleotides are TGTGCCAGCAGCCCCTCGGCAGGTCGAGGCTACACCTTC.